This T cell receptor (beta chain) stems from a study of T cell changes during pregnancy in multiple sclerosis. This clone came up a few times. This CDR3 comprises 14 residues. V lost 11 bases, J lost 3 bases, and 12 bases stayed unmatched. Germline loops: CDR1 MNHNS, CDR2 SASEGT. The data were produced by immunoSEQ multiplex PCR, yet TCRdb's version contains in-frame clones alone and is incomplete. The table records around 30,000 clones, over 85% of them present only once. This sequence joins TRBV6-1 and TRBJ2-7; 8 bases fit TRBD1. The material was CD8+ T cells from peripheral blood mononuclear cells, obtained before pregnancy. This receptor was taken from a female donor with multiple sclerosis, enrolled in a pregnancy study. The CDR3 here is CAVGQGVSDYEQYF. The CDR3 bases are TGTGCCGTAGGACAGGGCGTCTCAGACTACGAGCAGTACTTC.